This T cell receptor beta chain was recorded in a study of shared clonotypes between healthy human individuals. Profiled with immunoSEQ multiplex PCR; TCRdb holds only in-frame clones, not every one. The sample yields millions of clones, less than 95% seen once. A single count supports this clone. Its cognate antigen is unknown. At the DNA level, this CDR3 is encoded by other sequences in the same sample as well. Germline values: CDR1 SGDLS, CDR2 YYNGEE. The CDR3 totals 14 residues. Trimming left V 0 bases short and J 3 bases short, with 10 bases between. General study points: Only blood underwent sampling, and tissue repertoires likely differ.

As defined, naive CD8 cells were CD45RO-negative and positively selected for CCR7, with terminally differentiated effector memory CD45RA+ cells excluded. The specimen sequenced was naive CD8+ T cells sorted from blood. V usage is TRBV9 and J usage is TRBJ2-7, with D unresolved. The source is a man between 18 and 29 years old in good health. The CDR3 is CASSVGGKGYEQYF. The CDR3 nucleotides read TGTGCCAGCAGCGTAGGAGGAAAGGGCTACGAGCAGTACTTC.